These 7 T cell receptor beta chains were sequenced from one sample in a study of blood T cell repertoires in COVID-19. Generated by immunoSEQ multiplex PCR, the TCRdb table keeps only in-frame clones and is missing some. The sample has about 73,000 clones; 82% are singletons. Source material: peripheral blood. The source of these receptors is a woman in her fifties or sixties with acute or convalescent COVID-19.

The chain couples TRBV6-5 to TRBJ2-1; 11 bases map to TRBD2. Germline V gene sequence: CDR1 MNHEY, CDR2 SVGAGI. Losses at the gene ends were 7 bases for V and 3 bases for J; bases not matched to a gene: 5. The CDR3 has 15 residues. CDR3 in DNA: TGTGCCAGCAAAGTGACTAGCGGGGACTACAATGAGCAGTTCTTC. Its translation is CASKVTSGDYNEQFF.

This chain uses TRBV13 with TRBJ2-7; 7 positions match TRBD2. This CDR3 comprises 14 residues. Germline V gene lookup returns CDR1 PRHDT and CDR2 FYEKMQ (reference sequence). V trimming: 3 bases; J trimming: 1 base; junction bases outside the gene matches: 3. CDR3 coding DNA: TGTGCCAGCAGCTTCAAGCGGGGATCCTACGAGCAGTACTTC. Its protein is CASSFKRGSYEQYF. Combining the CDR3 with reference TRBV13 and TRBJ2-7 gives the whole variable domain AAGVIQSPRHLIKEKRETATLKCYPIPRHDTVYWYQQGPGQDPQFLISFYEKMQSDKGSIPDRFSAQQFSDYHSELNMSSLELGDSALYFCASSFKRGSYEQYFGPGTRLTVT.

The rearrangement links TRBV5-1 to TRBJ1-2, with D maybe TRBD1 (6 bases). The CDR3 covers 16 residues. The germline gives CDR1 SGHRS, CDR2 YFSETQ. V was clipped by 4 bases and J by 4 bases, with 20 bases between them. CDR3 DNA sequence: TGCGCCAGCAGCCTGCAATACGAGGGACAAAGCTATGGCTACACCTTC. Protein: CASSLQYEGQSYGYTF.

This clone was counted between two and nine times. The chain has TRBV6-5 and TRBJ2-7; no reliable D call. The germline V and J ends were trimmed by 2 bases and 0 bases, with 11 bases remaining between them. In germline, CDR1 is MNHEY, CDR2 SVGAGI. This CDR3 is built from 15 residues. CDR3 protein: CASSYAPASSYEQYF. The CDR3 region has the DNA TGTGCCAGCAGTTACGCTCCTGCCAGCTCCTACGAGCAGTACTTC.

This CDR3 reads CASSTQGATNEKLFF. CDR3 nucleotides: TGTGCCAGCAGCACGCAGGGGGCCACTAATGAAAAACTGTTTTTT. The chain recombines TRBV9 with TRBJ1-4; 8 bases are shared with TRBD1. This CDR3 is 15 amino acids long. V dropped 4 bases and J dropped 2; count of bases not matched to a gene: 4. CDR1 SGDLS and CDR2 YYNGEE come from the germline V gene.

The CDR3 reads CASRTGTTYGYTF. CDR3 sequence (DNA): TGCGCCAGCAGAACCGGGACAACCTATGGCTACACCTTC. The rearrangement joins TRBV10-2 to TRBJ1-2, with D maybe TRBD1 (6 bases). CDR1 and CDR2 from the germline V gene are WSHSY and SAAADI. The CDR3 runs 13 residues. V was cut by 6 bases and J by 4 bases, with 12 bases left in between.

The J gene is TRBJ1-1, the V gene TRBV24-1; 9 bases line up with TRBD1. The CDR3 loop spans 19 amino acids. V lost 1 base, J lost 1 base, and 12 bases stayed unmatched. In germline, CDR1 is KGHDR, CDR2 SFDVKD. CDR3 sequence: CATSDFGDREVTGNTEAFF. The CDR3 DNA sequence: TGTGCCACCAGTGATTTCGGGGACAGGGAGGTTACTGGGAACACTGAAGCTTTCTTT.